This T cell receptor beta chain stems from a study of blood T cell repertoires in COVID-19. Produced via immunoSEQ multiplex PCR; TCRdb's table is partial and in-frame only. The sample includes about 190,000 clones, 80% to 90% of them seen just once. In germline, CDR1 is SNHLY, CDR2 FYNNEI. CDR3 length: 16 amino acids. The J segment lost 5 bases and the V segment lost 4 bases, leaving 12 bases of the junction unmatched. The source of this sequence is a man between 25 and 39 years old with acute or convalescent COVID-19. V and J are TRBV2 and TRBJ2-7; the match to TRBD1 covers 9 bases. Sequenced sample: peripheral blood. CDR3 protein: CASSARRQGETHEQYF. CDR3 bases: TGTGCCAGCAGTGCCCGAAGACAGGGGGAAACCCACGAGCAGTACTTC.